The clone carrying this TCR beta chain was seen ten or more times. The data derive from a study of human T cells and chemical hapten exposure. Study-wide background: Women made up most patients, who had alopecia areata, totalis or universalis.

The library attached unique molecular identifiers to individual cDNA molecules. TCRdb fed the RACE reads into MiXCR, producing one record per CDR3 protein. The table has 70,000 to 90,000 distinct CDR3 sequences, around 9.3% seen once. Time point indicated: patch test 2, 6 weeks after DPC sensitization. The sample's treatment: therapeutic diphenylcyclopropenone sensitization with weekly scalp DPC. The sequenced sample was whole blood, obtained in connection with sensitization to the hapten diphenylcyclopropenone (DPC). The sequence was collected from a woman between 50 and 59 years old with alopecia areata. Some clones in this sample may be carry-over from other donors' samples.

The CDR3 loop reads CASSFMGYEQYF. The DNA of the CDR3 is TGTGCCAGCAGTTTTATGGGGTACGAGCAGTACTTC. The chain carries TRBV12-3 or TRBV12-4 and TRBJ2-7; no reliable D call. The V and J ends lost 3 bases and 4 bases respectively, with 7 bases between them. The CDR3 runs to 12 residues.